This T cell receptor (beta chain) was found in a study of blood T cell repertoires in COVID-19. Across the whole study: Samples representing acute and convalescent COVID-19 were sourced from the United States, Italy and Spain. Sources were T cells, B-cell-depleted T cells, or PBMCs; the material itself was cDNA or gDNA.

V dropped 1 base and J dropped 7; count of bases not matched to a gene: 4. Germline CDR1 is MGHRA and CDR2 is YSYEKL. The CDR3 covers 16 residues. How the authors handled the data: Amplification with reference gene primers provided the estimates of nucleated cell counts. Sequenced by immunoSEQ multiplex PCR; TCRdb stores in-frame clones only, minus some. Clone size and V and J calls were adopted from that table, with D and trimming inferred from the DNA. The table records around 200,000 clones, 70% to 90% of them present only once. The V gene is TRBV4-1, the J gene TRBJ2-1, with TRBD2 identical over 13 bases. Material for sequencing was peripheral blood. The receptor was isolated from a man aged 65-85 years with active or convalescent COVID-19. CDR3 amino acids: CASSQAGGLAGNEQFF. CDR3 sequence (DNA): TGCGCCAGCAGCCAAGCAGGGGGACTAGCGGGAAATGAGCAGTTCTTC.